This TCR beta chain was sequenced for a study of OX40 agonist ivuxolimab in advanced cancers. Overall study context: People who had prior anti-PD-1, anti-PD-L1 or anti-CTLA-4 therapy could take part, and around 40% had some.

This CDR3 is built from 13 residues. V gave up 3 bases and J gave up 0 bases, with 5 bases separating them. Germline assignment: CDR1 MDHEN and CDR2 SYDVKM. Study-level results: Partial responders at 0.1-3.0 mg/kg had among the lowest clonal expansion. Certain nonresponders additionally had low normalized T-cell clonal expansion.

As concerns this clone: Its matching antigen is unknown.

TCRdb keeps only in-frame clones here, not all; method: immunoSEQ multiplex PCR. The sample has about 60,000 clones, about 90% seen once. The investigators sampled blood at baseline, at cycle 4 day 1, and at cycle 7 day 1. The sequence was collected from an adult with an advanced solid tumor such as melanoma, head and neck, liver or kidney cancer. The chain employs TRBV28 and TRBJ1-1, with no clear D. The source was CD4+ or CD8+ T cells sorted from blood, collected in a trial of the OX40 agonist ivuxolimab. The CDR3 DNA follows: TGTGCCAGCAGTTTCACGTTGAACACTGAAGCTTTCTTT. It is translated as CASSFTLNTEAFF.